This entry features one T cell receptor (beta chain) sequence. Germline V gene sequence: CDR1 SGHRS, CDR2 YFSETQ. With 4 bases removed from V and 4 bases from J, the gap between germline ends came to 13 bases. The length of the CDR3 is 14 residues. The data are from a study of control samples from healthy donors and cancer patients. Clones were sequenced by immunoSEQ multiplex PCR, and TCRdb holds only the in-frame ones, with some missing. The sample has around 90,000 clones, more than 75% seen once; the top ten hold 2.1%. Input material: blood. The clonotype comes from a middle-aged woman in good health. This chain uses TRBV5-1 with TRBJ2-3; TRBD2 might be the D (5 bases). CDR3 sequence reads: CASSLEDGADTQYF. In DNA, the CDR3 is TGCGCCAGCAGCCTGGAGGACGGGGCAGATACGCAGTATTTT.